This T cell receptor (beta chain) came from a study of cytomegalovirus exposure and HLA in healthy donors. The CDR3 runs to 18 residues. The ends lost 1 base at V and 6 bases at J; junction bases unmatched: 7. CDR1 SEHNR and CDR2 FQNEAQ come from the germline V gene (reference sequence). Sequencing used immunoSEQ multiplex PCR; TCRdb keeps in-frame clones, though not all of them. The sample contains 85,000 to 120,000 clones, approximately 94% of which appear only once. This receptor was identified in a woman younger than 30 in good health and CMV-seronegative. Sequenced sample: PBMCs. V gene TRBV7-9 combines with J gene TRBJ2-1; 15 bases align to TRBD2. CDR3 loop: CASSLVWTSGGASNEQFF. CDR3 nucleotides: TGTGCCAGCAGCTTAGTTTGGACTAGCGGGGGGGCCTCCAATGAGCAGTTCTTC.